Below are 19 T cell receptor beta chains sequenced from a single sample in a study of T-cell reconstitution after alpha-beta-depleted transplantation in children (dated by TCRdb to 2016 to 2017). The sample's treatment or condition label, decoded: allogeneic hematopoietic cell transplantation with graft depleted of TCRalphabeta T cells and CD19 B cells. Libraries were constructed by PCR. The sequencing machine was an Illumina HiSeq 2500. Molecular barcoding was employed in the preparation of TCR libraries, with unique molecular identifiers being used to normalize TCRbeta repertoire quantification. TCRdb trimmed the raw reads at Q25, called clones with MiXCR and kept productive beta chains. Entries are consolidated by CDR3 protein sequence, retaining the most common genes and DNA. The sample records over 200,000 distinct CDR3 sequences, 11% of which are singletons. 25% to 30% of the sample goes to the ten largest clones.

Source: PBMCs, taken before TCRalphabeta/CD19-depleted stem cell transplant. The receptors here all came from a child under two years old with acute myeloid leukemia, due to receive a stem cell transplant.

This clonotype was picked up many times. This sequence joins TRBV20-1 and TRBJ2-7, with 9 nucleotides matching TRBD1. Germline V lookup: CDR1 DFQATT, CDR2 SNEGSKA (reference sequence). The CDR3 runs to 12 residues. V shed 7 bases, J shed 7 bases, and the junction held 8 bases outside the gene matches. The CDR3 protein is CSGRTGAEEQYF. CDR3 nucleotide sequence: TGCAGTGGGAGGACAGGGGCCGAGGAGCAGTACTTC.

In its sample, this clonotype was seen many times. This rearrangement joins TRBV3-1 to TRBJ2-7, with 7 bases matching TRBD2. The CDR3 contains 15 residues. CDR1 is LGHDT, CDR2 YNNKEL, per germline (reference sequence). With 1 base clipped from V and 3 bases from J, the junction kept 6 bases outside the gene matches. The CDR3 loop reads CASSQAGTNDYEQYF. The CDR3 nucleotides are TGTGCCAGCAGCCAAGCCGGGACTAATGACTACGAGCAGTACTTC.

This clonotype was detected many times. V and J are TRBV14 and TRBJ2-5; D gene ambiguous. The germline CDR1 and CDR2 sequences are SGHDN and FVKESK. The CDR3 contains 13 residues. The V gene lost 3 bases and the J gene lost 0 bases, with 5 bases spanning the gap. In DNA, the CDR3 is TGTGCCAGCAGCCAGTTCGACCAAGAGACCCAGTACTTC. Translated, it gives CASSQFDQETQYF.

This clonotype was seen at least ten times. The chain carries TRBV20-1 and TRBJ1-2; D not resolved. V shed 1 base and J shed 5 bases, with 5 bases lying between them. The CDR3 consists of 11 residues. Per the germline V gene, CDR1 is DFQATT and CDR2 is SNEGSKA (reference sequence). The CDR3 DNA sequence: TGCAGTGCTAGAGTAGGATATGGCTACACCTTC. This gives the protein CSARVGYGYTF.

There are many counts of this clonotype. The chain combines TRBV20-1 with TRBJ1-5; 12 bases fit TRBD1. V gave up 8 bases and J gave up 4 bases; unmatched junction bases: 15. This CDR3 contains 17 residues. Germline-derived CDR1 and CDR2 are DFQATT and SNEGSKA (reference sequence). The CDR3 DNA is TGCAGTCTTCCAGAGGGGACAGGGGGCCTTGTGAATCAGCCCCAGCATTTT. The encoded protein is CSLPEGTGGLVNQPQHF.

The sample holds many counts of this clonotype. This rearrangement joins TRBV5-6 to TRBJ2-1, with TRBD2 matching 7 bases. J was trimmed by 8 bases and V by 0 bases; bases with no gene match: 5. The germline V gene encodes CDR1 SGHDT and CDR2 YYEEEE. This CDR3 comprises 14 residues. The CDR3, as DNA: TGTGCCAGCAGCTTGGTGGGGGGGAGCGATGAGCAGTTCTTC. This translates into CASSLVGGSDEQFF.

This clonotype was found many times. The chain is built from TRBV18 and TRBJ2-3; D uncertain. The CDR3 loop spans 13 amino acids. V was pared by 6 bases and J by 7 bases, with 14 bases between. Germline CDR1 is KGHSH and CDR2 is LQKENI. The CDR3 DNA reads as TGTGCCAGCTCCCAACAAACGGAGAATACGCAGTATTTT. Its translation: CASSQQTENTQYF.

In its sample, this clonotype was seen many times. The chain employs TRBV11-2 and TRBJ2-7, with D perhaps being TRBD1 or TRBD2 (5 bases each). Trimming removed 1 base at V and 3 bases at J, with 13 bases between. CDR3 length: 15 amino acids. Germline V gene lookup returns CDR1 SGHAT and CDR2 FQNNGV. The DNA of the CDR3 is TGTGCCAGCAGCTTAGTGGTGGGGGTGGGCTACGAGCAGTACTTC. As protein: CASSLVVGVGYEQYF.

This clonotype was observed at least ten times. The chain employs TRBV20-1 and TRBJ2-5, with unresolved D. Germline V CDR1 and CDR2: DFQATT, SNEGSKA (reference sequence). Trimming cost V 1 base and J 5 bases, with 14 bases left between them. The CDR3 is made up of 14 amino acids. In DNA form, the CDR3 reads TGCAGTGCTAGAGGCCCCTTGGCGAGGGAGACCCAGTACTTC. This encodes CSARGPLARETQYF.

The chain couples TRBV7-9 to TRBJ2-2; D uncertain. There are 15 residues in the CDR3. Looked up from germline, CDR1 is SEHNR and CDR2 is FQNEAQ (reference sequence). Trimming cost V 5 bases and J 1 base, with 11 bases left between them. The CDR3 reads CASSRVPLNTGELFF. The CDR3 DNA follows: TGTGCCAGCAGCCGGGTACCACTGAACACCGGGGAGCTGTTTTTT.

This clonotype was seen at least ten times. The chain recombines TRBV20-1 with TRBJ2-5; no reliable D call. Germline V gene data show CDR1 as DFQATT and CDR2 as SNEGSKA (reference sequence). The CDR3 spans 14 residues. Trimming cost V 0 bases and J 0 bases, with 8 bases left between them. The CDR3: CSARDPTHQETQYF. As DNA, the CDR3 is TGCAGTGCTAGAGATCCGACACACCAAGAGACCCAGTACTTC.

This clonotype was counted a few times. The rearrangement joins TRBV28 to TRBJ1-1; 7 bases line up with TRBD1. V gave up 8 bases and J gave up 0 bases; unmatched junction bases: 9. Germline loops: CDR1 MDHEN, CDR2 SYDVKM. The CDR3 is 15 amino acids. The CDR3 DNA reads TGTGCCAGCTCCCCTCAGGGGGGGGTGAACACTGAAGCTTTCTTT. This sequence encodes CASSPQGGVNTEAFF. Together with reference TRBV28 and TRBJ1-1, the CDR3 gives the full variable domain: DVKVTQSSRYLVKRTGEKVFLECVQDMDHENMFWYRQDPGLGLRLIYFSYDVKMKEKGDIPEGYSVSREKKERFSLILESASTNQTSMYLCASSPQGGVNTEAFFGQGTRLTVV.

Comments on this clonotype: A much larger clone differs by one base, so this may be a read error. The V call is TRBV6-5, the J call TRBJ2-6; D gene ambiguous. Germline values: CDR1 MNHEY, CDR2 SVGAGI. V lost 2 bases to trimming and J lost 3 bases, with 8 bases between them. The CDR3 runs 15 residues. The CDR3 reads CASSYVVLGANVLTF. Here the CDR3 DNA reads TGTGCCAGCAGTTACGTGGTCCTTGGGGCCAACGTCCTGACTTTC.

At least ten counts were recorded for this clonotype. The chain employs TRBV6-1 and TRBJ1-6; weak D call: TRBD1 (5 bases). The germline gives CDR1 MNHNS, CDR2 SASEGT. V shed 7 bases and J shed 6 bases, with 16 bases lying between them. The CDR3 has 15 amino acids. The CDR3 sequence: CASNPRDFANSPLHF. The CDR3 DNA is TGTGCCAGCAACCCGAGGGACTTTGCTAATTCACCCCTCCACTTT.

This clonotype was seen repeatedly, ten times or more. This chain connects TRBV27 to TRBJ2-7, with 13 bases that match TRBD2. This CDR3 comprises 16 residues. Trimming cost V 2 bases and J 5 bases; bases outside gene matches: 6. Germline lookup yields CDR1 MNHEY and CDR2 SMNVEV (reference sequence). The CDR3 region has the DNA TGTGCCAGCAGTTTAACCGGGACTAGCGGGATCAACGAGCAGTACTTC. Protein product: CASSLTGTSGINEQYF.

Details on this clonotype: A much larger clone differs from this one at a single base, so this may be a read error. The chain joins TRBV24-1 to TRBJ2-3; the D gene is possibly TRBD1 (5 bases). The CDR3 loop spans 17 amino acids. CDR1 and CDR2 from the germline V gene are KGHDR and SFDVKD. The CDR3 DNA is TGTCCCACCAGTGATTTAGGCAGGGTAGGTAGCACAGATACGCAGTATTTT. Translated, it gives CPTSDLGRVGSTDTQYF.

Note on this clonotype: One end of the junction varies from germline; a read error may be responsible. This chain uses TRBV20-1 with TRBJ1-5; 10 bases align to TRBD1. The germline V gene has CDR1 DFQATT and CDR2 SNEGSKA (reference sequence). The CDR3 spans 16 residues. CDR3 nucleotides: TGCTGTGCCCCCGGCCCGACAGGGGGCAAGGATCAGCCCCAGCATTTT. It codes for CCAPGPTGGKDQPQHF.

Ten or more counts support this clonotype. The CDR3 loop reads CASSLTRIPFNEQFF. CDR3 in DNA: TGTGCCAGCAGTCTGACTAGAATACCCTTCAATGAGCAGTTCTTC. The gene calls are TRBV14 and TRBJ2-1, with D possibly being TRBD2 (6 bases). This CDR3 comprises 15 residues. Trimming removed 6 bases at V and 6 bases at J, with 18 bases between. From germline, CDR1 is SGHDN and CDR2 FVKESK.

This clonotype was seen ten or more times. The rearrangement joins TRBV11-2 to TRBJ2-7; D might be TRBD2 (5 bases). The V end lost 5 bases, the J end lost 4 bases, and 12 bases lay between the germline ends. CDR3 length: 13 residues. CDR1 is SGHAT and CDR2 is FQNNGV in the germline V gene. The CDR3 coding sequence is TGTGCCAGCAGCCAGGAGCGGTATTACGAGCAGTACTTC. It encodes CASSQERYYEQYF.